Listed below are T cell receptor beta chains from one sample, sequenced in a study of T cell responses to AZD1222 COVID-19 vaccine. Assay used: immunoSEQ multiplex PCR; TCRdb lists only in-frame clones, some missing. Here the sample spans approximately 52,000 clones, 80% to 90% being singletons. Sequencing used peripheral blood, obtained 28 days after the second AZD1222 dose. The source is an adult who received the AZD1222 COVID-19 vaccine. Each CDR3 is given with its conserved first and last residue. Fields, in order: D gene, V gene, J gene, clone size, CDR3 DNA, CDR3 protein. A D gene is named only where the DNA matches it firmly. The size of a clone is reported for some rows only, either as once, few or many, or as a class for expanded clones.

d_gene: TRBD1
v_gene: TRBV9
j_gene: TRBJ2-3
abundance: once
CDR3nt: TGTGCCAGCTCAACAGGGGGGACAAGCACAGATACGCAGTATTTT
CDR3aa: CASSTGGTSTDTQYF

d_gene: TRBD1
v_gene: TRBV5-1
j_gene: TRBJ2-7
abundance: -
CDR3nt: TGCGCCAGCAGCTTGGGACAGGGGGGGTCCGAGCAGTACTTC
CDR3aa: CASSLGQGGSEQYF

d_gene: TRBD2
v_gene: TRBV19
j_gene: TRBJ2-1
abundance: -
CDR3nt: TGTGCCAGTAGTATTTTCCCTGGACTAGCGGGAGGGAGTGAGCAGTTCTTC
CDR3aa: CASSIFPGLAGGSEQFF

d_gene: TRBD2
v_gene: TRBV5-1
j_gene: TRBJ2-1
abundance: -
CDR3nt: TGCGCCAGCAGCCCGGAGGGGACTAGCGGATACAATGAGCAGTTCTTC
CDR3aa: CASSPEGTSGYNEQFF

d_gene: -
v_gene: TRBV6-2/TRBV6-3
j_gene: TRBJ2-1
abundance: -
CDR3nt: TGTGCCAGCAGTTACTGGAGGGATTCAAATGAGCAGTTCTTC
CDR3aa: CASSYWRDSNEQFF

d_gene: TRBD2
v_gene: TRBV29-1
j_gene: TRBJ2-7
abundance: -
CDR3nt: TGCAGCGTTGTCGTAGCGGGAGTAGGGTCCTACGAGCAGTACTTC
CDR3aa: CSVVVAGVGSYEQYF

d_gene: -
v_gene: TRBV6-1
j_gene: TRBJ1-2
abundance: -
CDR3nt: TGTGCCAGCAGGGAAGGACACCATACTAACTATGGCTACACCTTC
CDR3aa: CASREGHHTNYGYTF

d_gene: -
v_gene: TRBV28
j_gene: TRBJ1-3
abundance: -
CDR3nt: TGTGCCAGCAGTTTTACAGGGCCCTCTGGAAACACCATATATTTT
CDR3aa: CASSFTGPSGNTIYF

d_gene: TRBD1
v_gene: TRBV3-1/TRBV3-2
j_gene: TRBJ2-1
abundance: -
CDR3nt: TGTGCCAGCAGCCTAATGGGACAGTCATCCTACAATGAGCAGTTCTTC
CDR3aa: CASSLMGQSSYNEQFF

d_gene: -
v_gene: TRBV10-2
j_gene: TRBJ1-6
abundance: -
CDR3nt: TGCGCCAGCAGTGAGCAACCGCCGAGCTCCTATAATTCACCCCTCCACTTT
CDR3aa: CASSEQPPSSYNSPLHF

d_gene: TRBD1
v_gene: TRBV19
j_gene: TRBJ1-1
abundance: -
CDR3nt: TGTGCCAGTAGTATTGGGACAGAGTTAACAACGGGGACTGAAGCTTTCTTT
CDR3aa: CASSIGTELTTGTEAFF

d_gene: -
v_gene: TRBV9
j_gene: TRBJ1-4
abundance: few
CDR3nt: TGTGCCAGCAGCGTATCAGGGAATGGTGAAAAACTGTTTTTT
CDR3aa: CASSVSGNGEKLFF

d_gene: -
v_gene: TRBV6-1
j_gene: TRBJ2-3
abundance: -
CDR3nt: TGTGCCAGCAGTGAACCGACGGGCTCATGGGTCTCCACAGATACGCAGTATTTT
CDR3aa: CASSEPTGSWVSTDTQYF

d_gene: -
v_gene: TRBV28
j_gene: TRBJ2-3
abundance: -
CDR3nt: TGTGCCAGCAGTTTAGGACACCGCAGGGATACGCAGTATTTT
CDR3aa: CASSLGHRRDTQYF

d_gene: -
v_gene: TRBV7-2
j_gene: TRBJ1-3
abundance: -
CDR3nt: TGTGCCAGCTCCTTGGGGTCTGGAAACACCATATATTTT
CDR3aa: CASSLGSGNTIYF

d_gene: -
v_gene: TRBV18
j_gene: TRBJ1-6
abundance: -
CDR3nt: TGTGCCAGCTCCCTTAAGAGCTCCTATAATTCACCCCTCCACTTT
CDR3aa: CASSLKSSYNSPLHF

d_gene: -
v_gene: TRBV6-5
j_gene: TRBJ1-5
abundance: -
CDR3nt: TGTGCCAGCAGTAAATCTACAGGGACCAATCAGCCCCAGCATTTT
CDR3aa: CASSKSTGTNQPQHF

d_gene: -
v_gene: TRBV3-1/TRBV3-2
j_gene: TRBJ2-5
abundance: -
CDR3nt: TGTGCCAGCAGCCAAGACCTGGACAGTACTACGGTTGAGACCCAGTACTTC
CDR3aa: CASSQDLDSTTVETQYF

d_gene: TRBD2
v_gene: TRBV10-2
j_gene: TRBJ2-3
abundance: -
CDR3nt: TGCGCCAGCAGTGAAGGGGGGACTAGCGGGAGCCATTTTACGCAGTATTTT
CDR3aa: CASSEGGTSGSHFTQYF

d_gene: -
v_gene: TRBV3-1/TRBV3-2
j_gene: TRBJ2-5
abundance: -
CDR3nt: TGTGCCAGCAGCCCCCAAGCCCGGGGCGGGGAGACCCAGTACTTC
CDR3aa: CASSPQARGGETQYF

d_gene: -
v_gene: TRBV5-1
j_gene: TRBJ1-1
abundance: -
CDR3nt: TGCGCCAGCAGCCCATTGGACACGAGAAACACTGAAGCTTTCTTT
CDR3aa: CASSPLDTRNTEAFF

d_gene: -
v_gene: TRBV19
j_gene: TRBJ2-2
abundance: few
CDR3nt: TGTGCCAGTAGCATGGGGTCCGGGGAGCTGTTTTTT
CDR3aa: CASSMGSGELFF

d_gene: -
v_gene: TRBV28
j_gene: TRBJ1-2
abundance: -
CDR3nt: TGTGCCAGCAGTTTAAGGGGGAGGGGACGGGCTAACTATGGCTACACCTTC
CDR3aa: CASSLRGRGRANYGYTF

d_gene: -
v_gene: TRBV30
j_gene: TRBJ2-7
abundance: -
CDR3nt: TGTGCCTGGAGGCAGGAGTACGAGCAGTACTTC
CDR3aa: CAWRQEYEQYF

d_gene: TRBD2
v_gene: TRBV3-1/TRBV3-2
j_gene: TRBJ2-2
abundance: -
CDR3nt: TGTGCCAGCAGTAGCGGGAGGAACACCGGGGAGCTGTTTTTT
CDR3aa: CASSSGRNTGELFF

d_gene: -
v_gene: TRBV18
j_gene: TRBJ2-3
abundance: -
CDR3nt: TGTGCCAGCTCACCTGGGGGGTCGGCAGATACGCAGTATTTT
CDR3aa: CASSPGGSADTQYF

d_gene: TRBD2
v_gene: TRBV27
j_gene: TRBJ2-2
abundance: -
CDR3nt: TGTGCCAGCAGTCAGCCGACTAGCCGGAGCACCGGGGAGCTGTTTTTT
CDR3aa: CASSQPTSRSTGELFF

d_gene: -
v_gene: TRBV28
j_gene: TRBJ1-4
abundance: once
CDR3nt: TGTGCCAGCAGTCTTCCCGGGACGTTCGAAAAACTGTTTTTT
CDR3aa: CASSLPGTFEKLFF

d_gene: -
v_gene: TRBV28
j_gene: TRBJ2-3
abundance: -
CDR3nt: TGTGCCAGCAGCGAGGGAACTAGCACAGATACGCAGTATTTT
CDR3aa: CASSEGTSTDTQYF

d_gene: TRBD2
v_gene: TRBV28
j_gene: TRBJ2-1
abundance: -
CDR3nt: TGTGCCAGCAGTTTGGGGACTAGCGGGAGAAGGTTCTTC
CDR3aa: CASSLGTSGRRFF

d_gene: -
v_gene: TRBV7-9
j_gene: TRBJ2-2
abundance: -
CDR3nt: TGTGCCAGCAGCTTAGGCTACAGGAGCGGGGAGCTGTTTTTT
CDR3aa: CASSLGYRSGELFF

d_gene: TRBD1
v_gene: TRBV5-5
j_gene: TRBJ2-5
abundance: -
CDR3nt: TGTGCCAGCGGAGACAGGGGACGGGAGACCCAGTACTTC
CDR3aa: CASGDRGRETQYF